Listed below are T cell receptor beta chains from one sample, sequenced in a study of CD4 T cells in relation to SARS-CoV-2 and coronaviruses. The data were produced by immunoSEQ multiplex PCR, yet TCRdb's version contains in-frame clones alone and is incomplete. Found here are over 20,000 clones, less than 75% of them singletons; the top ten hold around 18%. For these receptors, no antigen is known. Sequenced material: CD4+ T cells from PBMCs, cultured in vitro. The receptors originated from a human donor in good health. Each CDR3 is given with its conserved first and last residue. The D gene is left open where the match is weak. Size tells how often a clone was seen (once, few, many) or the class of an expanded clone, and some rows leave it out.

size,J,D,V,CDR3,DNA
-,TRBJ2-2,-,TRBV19,CASRRQGELFF,TGTGCCAGTCGTAGACAGGGGGAGCTGTTTTTT
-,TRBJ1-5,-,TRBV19,CASSIPGVMAQHF,TGTGCCAGTAGTATCCCGGGAGTGATGGCCCAGCATTTT
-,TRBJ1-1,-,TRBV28,CASSLGDRTEAFF,TGTGCCAGCAGTTTGGGGGATCGAACTGAAGCTTTCTTT
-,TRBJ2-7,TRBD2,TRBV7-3,CASSLTGAGGSYEQYF,TGTGCCAGCAGCTTAACTGGGGCGGGAGGGTCCTACGAGCAGTACTTC
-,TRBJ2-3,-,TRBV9,CASSGTGAGWTQYF,TGTGCCAGCAGCGGGACGGGGGCAGGCTGGACGCAGTATTTT
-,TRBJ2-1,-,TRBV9,CASSVSDYNEQFF,TGTGCCAGCAGCGTGTCAGATTACAATGAGCAGTTCTTC
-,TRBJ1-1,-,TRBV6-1,CASSEVVLRDEAFF,TGTGCCAGCAGTGAAGTTGTTTTGAGGGATGAAGCTTTCTTT
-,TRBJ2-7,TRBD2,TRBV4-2,CASSQDLLGLAGISAYEQYF,TGTGCCAGCAGCCAAGACCTCCTAGGACTAGCGGGGATCTCTGCCTACGAGCAGTACTTC
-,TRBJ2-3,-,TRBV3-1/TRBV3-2,CASSQGSGTSTDTQYF,TGTGCCAGCAGCCAAGGGTCTGGAACTAGCACAGATACGCAGTATTTT
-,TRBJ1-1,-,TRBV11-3,CASSSSDSPAFF,TGTGCCAGCAGCTCTTCGGACAGCCCTGCTTTCTTT
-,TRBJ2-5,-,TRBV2,CASSLSGVPQETQYF,TGTGCCAGCAGTCTTAGCGGAGTCCCCCAAGAGACCCAGTACTTC
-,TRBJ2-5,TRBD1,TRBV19,CASSGPGQGTETQYF,TGTGCCAGTAGTGGACCGGGACAGGGGACTGAGACCCAGTACTTC
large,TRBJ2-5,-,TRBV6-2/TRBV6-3,CASSPTGPMQTQYF,TGTGCCAGCAGCCCCACCGGGCCCATGCAGACCCAGTACTTC
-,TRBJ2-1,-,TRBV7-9,CAGRSSYNEQFF,TGTGCCGGACGGAGCTCCTACAATGAGCAGTTCTTC
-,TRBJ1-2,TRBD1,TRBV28,CASRRGGGIANYGYTF,TGTGCCAGCAGGCGAGGAGGGGGCATAGCTAACTATGGCTACACCTTC
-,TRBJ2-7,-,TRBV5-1,CASSLGGSNQEQYF,TGCGCCAGCAGCTTGGGGGGCTCCAATCAAGAGCAGTACTTC
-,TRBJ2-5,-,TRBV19,CASSMGPQETQYF,TGTGCCAGTAGTATGGGCCCACAAGAGACCCAGTACTTC
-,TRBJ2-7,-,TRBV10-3,CAISSFVGGTGTYEQYF,TGTGCCATCAGCTCCTTTGTGGGGGGGACAGGCACCTACGAGCAGTACTTC
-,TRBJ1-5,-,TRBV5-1,CASSPGQGFNQPQHF,TGCGCCAGCAGCCCCGGGCAGGGCTTCAATCAGCCCCAGCATTTT
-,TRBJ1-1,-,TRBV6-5,CASSGRMNTEAFF,TGTGCCAGCAGCGGCAGGATGAACACTGAAGCTTTCTTT
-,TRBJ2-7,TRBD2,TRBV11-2,CASSLDVAGAGSYEQYF,TGTGCCAGCAGCTTAGATGTAGCGGGAGCGGGTTCCTACGAGCAGTACTTC
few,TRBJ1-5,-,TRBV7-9,CASSLGDGRDNQPQHF,TGTGCCAGCAGCTTAGGGGACGGCAGGGATAATCAGCCCCAGCATTTT
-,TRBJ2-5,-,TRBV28,CASTSARVETQYF,TGTGCCAGCACCTCAGCCCGGGTTGAGACCCAGTACTTC
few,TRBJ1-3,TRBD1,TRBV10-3,CAISESDRGEAGNTIYF,TGTGCCATCAGTGAGTCTGACAGGGGGGAAGCTGGAAACACCATATATTTT
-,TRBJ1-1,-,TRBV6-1,CASSDSVRGGAVAFF,TGTGCCAGCAGTGATTCGGTTCGCGGGGGCGCGGTAGCTTTCTTT
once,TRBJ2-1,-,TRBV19,CASSLPRKSSEQFF,TGTGCCAGTAGCCTCCCGAGAAAGTCGTCTGAGCAGTTCTTC
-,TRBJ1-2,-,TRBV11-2,CASSSQQAHYGYTF,TGTGCCAGCAGCTCGCAGCAGGCCCACTATGGCTACACCTTC
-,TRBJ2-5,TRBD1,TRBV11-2,CASSLSTGGGETQYF,TGTGCCAGCAGCTTATCAACAGGGGGAGGAGAGACCCAGTACTTC
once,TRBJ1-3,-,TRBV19,CASTLSSGNTIYF,TGTGCCAGTACTCTGAGCTCTGGAAACACCATATATTTT
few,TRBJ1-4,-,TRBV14,CASSVQGSEKLFF,TGTGCCAGCAGCGTACAGGGAAGTGAAAAACTGTTTTTT